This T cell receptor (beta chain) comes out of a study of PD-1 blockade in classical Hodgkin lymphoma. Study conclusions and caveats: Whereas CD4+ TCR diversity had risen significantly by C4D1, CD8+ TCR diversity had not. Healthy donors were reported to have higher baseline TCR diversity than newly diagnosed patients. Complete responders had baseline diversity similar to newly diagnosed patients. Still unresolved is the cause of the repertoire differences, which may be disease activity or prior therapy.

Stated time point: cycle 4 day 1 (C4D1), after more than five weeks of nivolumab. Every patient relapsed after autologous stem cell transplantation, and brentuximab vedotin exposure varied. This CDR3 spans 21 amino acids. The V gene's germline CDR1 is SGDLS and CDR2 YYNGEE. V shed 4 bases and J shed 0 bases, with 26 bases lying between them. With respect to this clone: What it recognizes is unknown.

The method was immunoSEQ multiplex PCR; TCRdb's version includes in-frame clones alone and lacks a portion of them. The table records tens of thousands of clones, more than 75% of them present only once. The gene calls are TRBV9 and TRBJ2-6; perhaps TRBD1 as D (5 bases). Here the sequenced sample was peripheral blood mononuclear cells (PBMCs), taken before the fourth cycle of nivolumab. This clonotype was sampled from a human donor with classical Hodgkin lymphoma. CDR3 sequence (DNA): TGTGCCAGCAGCAAAAACCGACAGCCTTACCATCCCCTCTCTGGGGCCAACGTCCTGACTTTC. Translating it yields CASSKNRQPYHPLSGANVLTF.